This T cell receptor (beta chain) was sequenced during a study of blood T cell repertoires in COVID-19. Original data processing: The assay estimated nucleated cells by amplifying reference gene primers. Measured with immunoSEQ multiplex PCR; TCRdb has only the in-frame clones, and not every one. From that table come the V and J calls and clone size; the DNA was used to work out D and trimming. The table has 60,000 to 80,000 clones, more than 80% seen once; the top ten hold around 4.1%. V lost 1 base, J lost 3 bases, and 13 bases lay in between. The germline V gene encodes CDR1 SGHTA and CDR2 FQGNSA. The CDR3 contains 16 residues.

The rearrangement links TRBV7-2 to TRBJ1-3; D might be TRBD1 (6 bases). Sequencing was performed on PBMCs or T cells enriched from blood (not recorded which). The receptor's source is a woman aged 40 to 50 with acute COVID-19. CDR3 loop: CASSLVQGSGGNTIYF. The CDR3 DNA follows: TGTGCCAGCAGCTTAGTCCAGGGGTCTGGTGGAAACACCATATATTTT.